One sample yielded the 26 T cell receptor beta chains listed below, sequenced in a study of blood T cell repertoires in COVID-19. Data came from immunoSEQ multiplex PCR; TCRdb stores just in-frame clones and leaves some out. The sample has 400,000 to 500,000 clones; approximately 90% are singletons. The sequenced material came from PBMCs or T cells enriched from blood (not recorded which). The source of these receptors is a woman aged 18-29 years who had been exposed to COVID-19.

The chain links TRBV6-5 to TRBJ2-7; 11 bases agree with TRBD2. CDR1 and CDR2 from the germline V gene are MNHEY and SVGAGI. The CDR3 spans 15 residues. With V trimmed by 6 bases and J by 1 base, 5 bases remained unmatched. The DNA for the CDR3 is TGTGCCAGCAGAGAGGGACTAGCGGAGTCCTACGAGCAGTACTTC. Translating gives CASREGLAESYEQYF.

This chain connects TRBV5-1 to TRBJ1-4; TRBD1 aligns across 10 bases. The CDR3 is 14 residues long. V gave up 4 bases and J gave up 5 bases; unmatched junction bases: 2. The germline CDR1 and CDR2 sequences are SGHRS and YFSETQ. The CDR3 DNA reads as TGCGCCAGCAGCCGGACAGGGGGGAATGAAAAACTGTTTTTT. This translates into CASSRTGGNEKLFF.

The J gene is TRBJ1-6, the V gene TRBV2, with a tentative D call TRBD1 (5 bases). The CDR3 has 14 residues. Trimming pared 6 bases from V and 4 bases from J, leaving 10 bases between. In germline, CDR1 is SNHLY, CDR2 FYNNEI. CDR3 DNA sequence: TGTGCCAGCAGCCTACAGGTGTATAATTCACCCCTCCACTTT. It codes for CASSLQVYNSPLHF.

Only a few counts were recorded for this clone. This sequence joins TRBV10-3 and TRBJ1-1, with 10 positions matching TRBD1. With 1 base clipped from V and 4 bases from J, the junction kept 3 bases outside the gene matches. Germline-derived CDR1 and CDR2 are ENHRY and SYGVKD. The CDR3 sequence is 15 residues long. The CDR3 here is CAISEFGTGVTEAFF. DNA for the CDR3: TGTGCCATCAGTGAGTTTGGGACAGGGGTCACTGAAGCTTTCTTT.

This clone appeared a few times. This chain uses TRBV5-6 with TRBJ2-1; the match to TRBD2 covers 8 bases. Germline loops: CDR1 SGHDT, CDR2 YYEEEE. The J segment lost 1 base and the V segment lost 1 base, leaving 4 bases of the junction unmatched. The CDR3 spans 16 residues. Written as DNA, the CDR3 is TGTGCCAGCAGCTTGTTAGCGGGGACTTCCTACAATGAGCAGTTCTTC. Protein product: CASSLLAGTSYNEQFF.

In regard to this clone: The same CDR3 arises from other DNA sequences in this sample as well. This chain links TRBV6-5 with TRBJ2-7; 7 nucleotides align to TRBD1. The trim removed 5 bases at V and 0 bases at J, leaving 4 bases unmatched. Germline V gives CDR1 MNHEY, CDR2 SVGAGI. The length of the CDR3 is 14 residues. As DNA, the CDR3 is TGTGCCAGCAGTAGACAGGGAAGCTCCTACGAGCAGTACTTC. Its protein is CASSRQGSSYEQYF.

This chain connects TRBV21-1 to TRBJ1-1. TRBV21-1 is designated a pseudogene. The CDR3 loop spans 15 amino acids. CDR3 region: CASSKEERGTTEAFF. The CDR3 coding sequence is TGTGCCAGCAGCAAAGAGGAACGGGGGACCACTGAAGCTTTCTTT.

This clone has only one observation. The J gene is TRBJ2-3, the V gene TRBV10-1; 11 positions match TRBD1. Germline CDR1 is WNHNN and CDR2 is SYGVQD (reference sequence). V was clipped by 6 bases and J by 3 bases; unmatched bases: 5. CDR3 length: 15 amino acids. CDR3 residues: CASRLGQGATDTQYF. The CDR3 DNA reads TGCGCCAGCAGGCTCGGACAGGGGGCAACAGATACGCAGTATTTT.

The V gene is TRBV29-1, the J gene TRBJ1-2; TRBD1 agrees at 7 bases. The germline CDR1 and CDR2 sequences are SQVTM and ANQGSEA. CDR3 size: 14 residues. V shed 3 bases and J 4 bases; nucleotides not matched to a gene: 8. CDR3 region: CSVDPRGDGYGYTF. The CDR3 nucleotides read TGCAGCGTTGACCCCAGGGGGGATGGCTATGGCTACACCTTC.

V gene TRBV5-4 combines with J gene TRBJ1-2; 11 bases are a match to TRBD1. Germline CDR1 is SGHNT and CDR2 is YYREEE (reference sequence). V lost 5 bases to trimming and J lost 8 bases; unmatched junction nucleotides: 8. CDR3 length: 14 amino acids. As DNA, the CDR3 is TGTGCCAGCAGAGACGGACAGGGGGCGCGAGGCTACACCTTC. This translates into CASRDGQGARGYTF.

V is TRBV5-1 and J is TRBJ1-1, with 7 bases fitting TRBD1. Looked up from germline, CDR1 is SGHRS and CDR2 is YFSETQ. V trimming: 4 bases; J trimming: 3 bases; junction bases outside the gene matches: 15. The CDR3 is made up of 17 amino acids. The CDR3 reads CASSLARDSVLDTEAFF. In DNA, the CDR3 is TGCGCCAGCAGCCTCGCCCGGGACAGCGTCTTGGACACTGAAGCTTTCTTT.

The chain links TRBV11-2 to TRBJ2-1, with 14 positions matching TRBD2. V trimming: 6 bases; J trimming: 0 bases; junction bases outside the gene matches: 10. CDR1 and CDR2 (germline): SGHAT, FQNNGV. The CDR3 is 19 amino acids. CDR3 amino acids: CASRPGTSGGLSSYNEQFF. The CDR3 nucleotides read TGTGCCAGCAGACCAGGGACTAGCGGGGGCCTATCCTCCTACAATGAGCAGTTCTTC. The full variable domain, in which reference TRBV11-2 and TRBJ2-1 provide the parts outside the CDR3, is EAGVAQSPRYKIIEKRQSVAFWCNPISGHATLYWYQQILGQGPKLLIQFQNNGVVDDSQLPKDRFSAERLKGVDSTLKIQPAKLEDSAVYLCASRPGTSGGLSSYNEQFFGPGTRLTVL.

This clone has a single count. The V and J genes are TRBV11-3 and TRBJ2-5, with D perhaps matching TRBD1 (6 bases). Trimming took off 2 bases at V and 2 bases at J, with 15 bases between the two ends. The CDR3 extends over 16 amino acids. Germline CDR1 and CDR2: SGHNT and YENEEA. The CDR3 sequence: CASSLYGGLDQETQYF. CDR3 coding DNA: TGTGCCAGCAGCTTATATGGGGGCCTGGATCAAGAGACCCAGTACTTC.

A single count supports this clone. The V call is TRBV6-2 or TRBV6-3, the J call TRBJ2-1, with D possibly being TRBD2 (5 bases). This CDR3 is 12 amino acids long. Trimming left V 6 bases short and J 9 bases short, with 12 bases between. CDR1 is MNHEY, CDR2 SVGEGT, per germline. CDR3 in amino acids: CASSWSSTEQFF. CDR3 DNA sequence: TGTGCCAGCAGCTGGTCTAGCACTGAGCAGTTCTTC.

The chain carries TRBV10-1 and TRBJ1-1; 8 bases align to TRBD1. The J segment lost 4 bases and the V segment lost 6 bases, leaving 10 bases of the junction unmatched. The CDR3 loop spans 15 amino acids. CDR1 is WNHNN and CDR2 is SYGVQD in the germline V gene (reference sequence). CDR3 bases: TGCGCCAGCAGGCGACAGGGGCTTTGGGTCACTGAAGCTTTCTTT. The encoded protein is CASRRQGLWVTEAFF.

This chain links TRBV11-2 with TRBJ1-1; TRBD1 might be the D (5 bases). Germline V CDR1 and CDR2: SGHAT, FQNNGV. Between the trimmed V and J ends, which lost 1 base and 1 base, there was a span of 7 bases. The CDR3 has 14 residues. The CDR3 coding sequence is TGTGCCAGCAGCTTAGCACAGGCGAACACTGAAGCTTTCTTT. Its translation is CASSLAQANTEAFF.

The chain employs TRBV18 and TRBJ2-1; 10 bases agree with TRBD2. The CDR3 length is 16 residues. The trim removed 0 bases at V and 6 bases at J, leaving 5 bases unmatched. Per the germline V gene, CDR1 is KGHSH and CDR2 is LQKENI. Here the CDR3 reads CASSPPILAGSNEQFF. The CDR3 DNA reads as TGTGCCAGCTCACCACCGATACTAGCGGGAAGCAATGAGCAGTTCTTC.

The chain uses TRBV5-1 and TRBJ2-7; D unclear. Germline CDR1 SGHRS, CDR2 YFSETQ. The CDR3 extends over 11 amino acids. V lost 2 bases, J lost 4 bases, and 4 bases lay in between. The CDR3 sequence is CASSLQYEQYF. DNA for the CDR3: TGCGCCAGCAGCTTACAGTACGAGCAGTACTTC. Variable domain in full (rest from reference TRBV5-1 and TRBJ2-7): KAGVTQTPRYLIKTRGQQVTLSCSPISGHRSVSWYQQTPGQGLQFLFEYFSETQRNKGNFPGRFSGRQFSNSRSEMNVSTLELGDSALYLCASSLQYEQYFGPGTRLTVT.

The chain has TRBV7-9 and TRBJ1-4, with 7 bases identical to TRBD1. In germline, CDR1 is SEHNR, CDR2 FQNEAQ (reference sequence). The ends lost 0 bases at V and 8 bases at J; junction bases unmatched: 3. The CDR3 length is 14 residues. CDR3 DNA sequence: TGTGCCAGCAGCTTAGCGGCAGGGGGAGAAAAACTGTTTTTT. The encoded protein is CASSLAAGGEKLFF.

The gene calls are TRBV27 and TRBJ2-1, with a weak D call TRBD1 (6 bases). The V end lost 5 bases, the J end lost 1 base, and 15 bases lay between the germline ends. The CDR3 runs to 16 residues. From germline, CDR1 is MNHEY and CDR2 SMNVEV (reference sequence). The CDR3 nucleotides read TGTGCCAGCAGTCCCCTCGAGGGGGTTTCCTACAATGAGCAGTTCTTC. It yields the protein CASSPLEGVSYNEQFF.

The V call is TRBV6-1, the J call TRBJ1-6; no clear D gene. CDR1 is MNHNS and CDR2 is SASEGT in the germline V gene. V shed 3 bases and J shed 3 bases, with 12 bases lying between them. This CDR3 is built from 16 residues. The CDR3 region is CASSDPSSYYNSPLHF. CDR3 bases: TGTGCCAGCAGTGATCCCAGTTCGTACTATAATTCACCCCTCCACTTT.

The V and J genes are TRBV13 and TRBJ1-3; D gene unclear. CDR3 length: 14 amino acids. Trimming pared 6 bases from V and 2 bases from J, leaving 11 bases between. Per germline, CDR1 PRHDT and CDR2 FYEKMQ (reference sequence). The CDR3, as DNA: TGTGCCAGCAGAGAAGCGGGAGCTGGAAACACCATATATTTT. Amino acid sequence: CASREAGAGNTIYF.

The V gene is TRBV11-2, the J gene TRBJ2-1, with TRBD2 matching over 7 bases. There are 16 residues in the CDR3. The germline gives CDR1 SGHAT, CDR2 FQNNGV. V shed 4 bases, J shed 8 bases, and the junction held 14 bases outside the gene matches. The CDR3 here is CASSSLAEIRTDEQFF. The CDR3 DNA is TGTGCCAGCAGCTCCCTAGCGGAGATAAGGACCGATGAGCAGTTCTTC.

On this clone itself: This sample also contains other DNA sequences that code for the same CDR3. J is TRBJ2-7 and V is TRBV29-1; perhaps TRBD1 as D (6 bases). The CDR3 loop spans 12 amino acids. Trimming removed 4 bases from V and 1 base from J, with 8 bases in between. CDR1 SQVTM and CDR2 ANQGSEA come from the germline V gene. This chain's CDR3 is CSVVGGSYEQYF. CDR3 bases: TGCAGCGTTGTAGGGGGTTCCTACGAGCAGTACTTC.

The chain carries TRBV7-2 and TRBJ2-7; D perhaps matches TRBD1 (6 bases). V was clipped by 5 bases and J by 4 bases, with 12 bases between them. This CDR3 region has 13 residues. Germline CDR1 is SGHTA and CDR2 is FQGNSA. Written as DNA, the CDR3 is TGTGCCAGCAGCAAAGGACAGAGATACGAGCAGTACTTC. It translates to CASSKGQRYEQYF.

The chain is built from TRBV11-2 and TRBJ2-3; possibly TRBD1 for D (5 bases). The CDR3 sequence is 13 residues long. The V gene lost 4 bases and the J gene lost 6 bases, with 11 bases spanning the gap. Germline CDR1 is SGHAT and CDR2 is FQNNGV. CDR3 in amino acids: CASSSQGPDTQYF. CDR3 in DNA: TGTGCCAGCAGCTCCCAGGGTCCCGATACGCAGTATTTT.